This T cell receptor (beta chain) is drawn from a study of cytomegalovirus exposure and HLA in healthy donors. Worth noting for this clone: Its antigen is undetermined.

Study-level findings and limits: Immune exposure information comprised only CMV serostatus. Analyzed later, most CMV-associated TCR beta chains appeared HLA-restricted.

The CDR3 contains 13 residues. J was trimmed by 10 bases and V by 4 bases; bases with no gene match: 7. The germline gives CDR1 SGHRS, CDR2 YFSETQ. Primers included in the PCR were 60 Vbeta and 13 Jbeta primers. TCRdb keeps only in-frame clones here, not all; method: immunoSEQ multiplex PCR. The sample comprises about 63,000 clones, more than 60% of which are singletons, and under 25% rests with the top ten. The sample was PBMCs. The V call is TRBV5-1, the J call TRBJ2-1, with 8 bases lining up with TRBD2. The TCR was taken from a woman in her thirties or forties in good health and CMV-seropositive. Written as DNA, the CDR3 is TGCGCCAGCAGCCCGGGGGGGACCCAAGAGCAGTTCTTC. It is translated as CASSPGGTQEQFF.